This TCR beta chain was sequenced for a study of beta chain features in type 1 diabetes (dated by TCRdb to 2017 to 2018). In terms of the full investigation: Patients and healthy donors did not differ in mean age, gender distribution, total cell number or subset yield. A total of about 110 million sorted cells were examined across all samples, and the number of cells per subset was strongly correlated with RNA yield. In the study, TCRB repertoires of sorted circulating CD4+ T cell subsets from recently diagnosed type 1 diabetes patients were compared with those of matched healthy donors. Regulatory and stem cell-like memory subsets were obtained from only 8 patients and roughly eight healthy donors, while naive and central memory subsets were obtained from all 30 or so donors.

The entire amount of isolated RNA was reverse transcribed using the High Capacity cDNA Reverse Transcription Kit, so the sequenced TCRB transcripts were expressed ones. Deep immunoSEQ sequencing was applied to naive, central memory and regulatory T cell samples, giving an average of about 3.7 million total reads per sample. After sorted cells were lysed in RLT buffer, RNA was extracted with DNase-treated RNeasy Micro or Mini kits, with the choice depending on cell number. To prevent cross-contamination, every cell subset was processed on its own, while patient and healthy donor samples were processed together. The immunoSEQ multiplex PCR was used to amplify TCRB sequences from cDNA, generating 87-bp fragments that spanned the CDR3 region. Amplicons were sequenced on the Illumina HiSeq platform. The authors' pipeline ran thus. PCR bias was computationally corrected using synthetic template baselines, reads within Hamming distance 2 were collapsed, and singletons that could not be merged were discarded. Reads were aligned against IMGT to assign V, D and J genes, CDR3 length and insertions or deletions at six rearrangement sites. Within each subset, clonotype counts were normalized to sorted cell number, after which true diversity and Gini coefficients were computed with the tcR R package. The overlap coefficient, calculated on TCRB nucleotide sequences, was used to measure repertoire sharing. Out-of-frame TCRB sequences from naive cells were analyzed to stand in for the pre-selection repertoire. Here the immuneACCESS table is served through TCRdb, limited to in-frame sequences with V and J called. Missing clones are a known gap in these copies; in checked studies unresolved V genes cover under half, and the rest lacks a known reason. V and J calls and clone size are given by that table; D and trimming were obtained from the DNA. The sample table lists some 400,000 clones, approximately 16% of them with a count of one. Under 0.02% of the sample comes from the top ten.

The germline V gene (reference sequence) sets CDR1 to GTSNPN and CDR2 to SVGIG. The CDR3 contains 11 residues, cysteine and phenylalanine counted. Kept here is only the CDR3 DNA, which spans 33 bases and is read in frame from base 1. V is shortened by 7 bases, J by 0 bases, and the region joining them spans 7 bases. In regard to this clone: What this receptor recognizes is not known. Per-nucleotide qualities are absent, and no much larger clonotype sits a single base away.

A single peripheral blood draw of around 0.11 L on average was collected from each donor into heparinised tubes. Naive, central memory, regulatory and stem cell-like memory CD4+ T cells were sorted on a BD FACSAria II using a panel including CD45RO, CCR7, CD25, CD127, CD95 and CD27. A purity above 95% was achieved for all sorted populations. Right away, PBMCs were isolated by Lymphoprep density gradient centrifugation and were stained directly, with no culture step. So that batch effects would be minimized, each experiment stained and sorted samples in pairs, pairing one healthy donor with one patient. Broad study findings and their caveats: Naive, central memory and regulatory TCRB repertoires appeared more similar among patients than among healthy donors. Type 1 diabetes patients showed a moderate but significant shortening of TCRB CDR3 length in all four CD4+ subsets. PCR may preferentially amplify shorter templates, but because patient and control samples were amplified and corrected together, any resulting skew would affect both groups equally. Because small numbers of individuals were included in the HLA sub-analyses, any influence of HLA type on TCRB rearrangement was left unresolved. At VDJ recombination sites, type 1 diabetes patients had fewer insertions and more deleted nucleotides, which implies abnormalities in thymic rearrangement. Sequencing cDNA rather than genomic DNA could over-represent highly expressing activated cells, although activation and CD3 levels did not differ between groups.

The chain uses TRBV30 and TRBJ2-7, and perhaps TRBD2 as D gene, on 6 matching bases. Sequencing used naive CD4+ T cells from blood. This sample's cell subset or site label indicates: true naive CD4+ T cells. The TCR comes from a woman aged 18-35 years in good health. In nucleotide form, the sequence is TGTGCCTTTAGCGGCTCCTACGAGCAGTACTTC. Translated, this gives CAFSGSYEQYF.